This T cell receptor (beta chain) was captured by sequencing in a study of graft-versus-host responses after intestinal transplantation. Study-level background: Grafts that recipients had were multivisceral, liver-intestinal, or isolated intestinal transplants. Study-wide results and caveats: Some GvH clones were seen earlier in gut or blood, suggesting intestinal origin. The study associated peak circulating GvH clone levels with early post-transplant HvG declines.

Comments on this clone: The antigen is not known.

The data were produced by immunoSEQ multiplex PCR, yet TCRdb's version contains in-frame clones alone and is incomplete. The top ten hold 0.45% to 0.65% of the sample, which has fewer than 120,000 clones, about 94% seen once. The ends lost 1 base at V and 8 bases at J; junction bases unmatched: 8. The CDR3 runs 15 residues. CDR1 LNHNV and CDR2 YYDKDF come from the germline V gene (reference sequence). The clonotype comes from a human donor who received an intestinal transplant. The sample here was unstimulated CD8+ T cells sorted from spleen or lymph node cells, taken before intestinal transplant. The chain couples TRBV15 to TRBJ2-1; 7 bases are a match to TRBD2. CDR3 coding DNA: TGTGCCACCAGCAGAGGCGGACTAGGTAGCTATGAGCAGTTCTTC. It codes for CATSRGGLGSYEQFF.